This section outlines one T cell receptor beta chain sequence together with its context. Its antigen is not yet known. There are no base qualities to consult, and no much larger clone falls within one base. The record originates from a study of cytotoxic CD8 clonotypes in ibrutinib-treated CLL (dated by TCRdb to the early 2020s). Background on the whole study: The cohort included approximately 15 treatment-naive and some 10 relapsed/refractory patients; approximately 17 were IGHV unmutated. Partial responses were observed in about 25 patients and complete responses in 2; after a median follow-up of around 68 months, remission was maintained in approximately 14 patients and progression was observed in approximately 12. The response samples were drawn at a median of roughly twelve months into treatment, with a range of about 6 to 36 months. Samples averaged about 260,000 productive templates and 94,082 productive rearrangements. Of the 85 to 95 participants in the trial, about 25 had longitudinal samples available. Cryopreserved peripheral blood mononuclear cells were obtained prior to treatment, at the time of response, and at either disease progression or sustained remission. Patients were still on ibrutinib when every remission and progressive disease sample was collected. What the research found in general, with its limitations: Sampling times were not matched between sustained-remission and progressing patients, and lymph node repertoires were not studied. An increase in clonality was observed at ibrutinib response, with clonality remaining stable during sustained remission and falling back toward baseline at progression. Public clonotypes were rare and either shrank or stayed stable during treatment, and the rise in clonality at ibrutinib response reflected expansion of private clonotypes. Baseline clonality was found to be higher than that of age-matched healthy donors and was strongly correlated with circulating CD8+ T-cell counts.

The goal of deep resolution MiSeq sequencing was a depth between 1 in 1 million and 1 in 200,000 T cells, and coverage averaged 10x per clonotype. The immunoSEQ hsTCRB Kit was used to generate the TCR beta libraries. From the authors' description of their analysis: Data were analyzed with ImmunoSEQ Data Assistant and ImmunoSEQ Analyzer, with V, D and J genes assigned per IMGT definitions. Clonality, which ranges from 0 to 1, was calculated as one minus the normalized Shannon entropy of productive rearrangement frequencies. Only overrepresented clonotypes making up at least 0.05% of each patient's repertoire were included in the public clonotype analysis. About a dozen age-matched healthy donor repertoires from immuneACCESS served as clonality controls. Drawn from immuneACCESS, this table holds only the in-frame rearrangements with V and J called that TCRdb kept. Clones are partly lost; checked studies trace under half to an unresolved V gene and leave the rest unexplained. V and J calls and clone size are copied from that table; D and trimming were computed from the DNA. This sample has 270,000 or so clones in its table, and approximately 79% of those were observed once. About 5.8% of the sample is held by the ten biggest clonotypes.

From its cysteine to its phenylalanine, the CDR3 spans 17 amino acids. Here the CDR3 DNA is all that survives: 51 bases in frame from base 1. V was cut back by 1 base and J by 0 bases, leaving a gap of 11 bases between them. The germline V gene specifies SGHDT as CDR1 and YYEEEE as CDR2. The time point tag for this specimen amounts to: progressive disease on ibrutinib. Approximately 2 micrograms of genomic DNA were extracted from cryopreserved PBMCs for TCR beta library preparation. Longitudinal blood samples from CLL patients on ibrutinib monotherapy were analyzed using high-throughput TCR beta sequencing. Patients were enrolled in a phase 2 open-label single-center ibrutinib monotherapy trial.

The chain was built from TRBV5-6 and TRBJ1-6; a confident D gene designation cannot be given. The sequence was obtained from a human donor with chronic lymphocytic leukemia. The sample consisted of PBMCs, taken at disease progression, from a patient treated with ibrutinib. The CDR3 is CASSLTASSSYNSPLHF. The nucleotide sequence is TGTGCCAGCAGCTTGACAGCCTCGAGCTCCTATAATTCACCCCTCCACTTT. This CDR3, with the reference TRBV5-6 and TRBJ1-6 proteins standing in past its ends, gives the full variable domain DAGVTQSPTHLIKTRGQQVTLRCSPKSGHDTVSWYQQALGQGPQFIFQYYEEEERQRGNFPDRFSGHQFPNYSSELNVNALLLGDSALYLCASSLTASSSYNSPLHFGNGTRLTVT.